Below, 9 T cell receptor beta chains from the same sample are listed, as sequenced in a study of regulatory T cells in long-lasting Graves disease. Time point in this sample: persistent/refractory GD, antithyroid drugs over 5 years with positive TRAb. RNA extracted from PBMCs served as the sequencing template. CDR3-region Arm-PCR and iRepertoire HTBI primers produced the TCR beta libraries. TCRdb re-called the multiplex PCR reads with MiXCR, one entry per CDR3 protein. The table lists some 450,000 distinct CDR3 sequences, about a quarter of them singletons, with around 24% in the top ten. This specimen consisted of peripheral blood mononuclear cells (PBMCs), obtained when the disease was refractory, from a patient treated with antithyroid drugs. These TCRs come from a female donor with Graves disease.

This clonotype was counted between two and nine times. The gene calls are TRBV20-1 and TRBJ1-5; D possibly corresponds to TRBD1 (5 bases). Germline lookup yields CDR1 DFQATT and CDR2 SNEGSKA (reference sequence). V was cut by 4 bases and J by 3 bases, with 13 bases left in between. The CDR3 has 14 amino acids. The CDR3: CSAKAGRTNQPQHF. In DNA, the CDR3 is TGCAGTGCTAAGGCGGGACGGACCAATCAGCCCCAGCATTTT.

In its sample, this clonotype was seen a few times. The chain uses TRBV29-1 and TRBJ1-4; a weak D match, TRBD1 (6 bases). Germline CDR1 SQVTM, CDR2 ANQGSEA. V was pared by 6 bases and J by 4 bases, with 21 bases between. This CDR3 is built from 16 residues. In nucleotides, the CDR3 is TGCAGCGTGCTTAAACCCCAGGGGACATTTAATGAAAAACTGTTTTTT. This encodes CSVLKPQGTFNEKLFF.

This clonotype turned up a few times. The V and J genes are TRBV20-1 and TRBJ2-5; 8 nucleotides line up with TRBD2. Germline loops: CDR1 DFQATT, CDR2 SNEGSKA (reference sequence). The ends lost 4 bases at V and 5 bases at J; junction bases unmatched: 9. This CDR3 contains 14 residues. As DNA, the CDR3 is TGCAGTGCTAATACCGGGACTAGAGGCGAGACCCAGTACTTC. Translation: CSANTGTRGETQYF.

This clonotype was detected only a few times. V gene TRBV11-2 combines with J gene TRBJ2-4; a weak D match, TRBD1 (7 bases). V was pared by 2 bases and J by 3 bases, with 14 bases between. Per the germline V gene, CDR1 is SGHAT and CDR2 is FQNNGV. The CDR3 totals 16 residues. The CDR3 coding sequence is TGTGCCAGCAGCTTAACACACCAGGGGGGCAAAAACATTCAGTACTTC. This gives the protein CASSLTHQGGKNIQYF.

This clonotype was observed a few times. The chain employs TRBV2 and TRBJ2-5, with D perhaps being TRBD1 or TRBD2 (5 bases each). Deletions cut 4 bases from V and 7 bases from J, with 22 bases between. The CDR3 length is 16 residues. Germline loops: CDR1 SNHLY, CDR2 FYNNEI. CDR3 bases: TGTGCCAGCAGTGGAATCGGTGAGGGGATTACGGGGACCCAGTACTTC. Its protein product is CASSGIGEGITGTQYF.

V usage is TRBV5-5 and J usage is TRBJ1-1, with D maybe TRBD1 (6 bases). V was pared by 0 bases and J by 6 bases, with 12 bases between. The CDR3 extends over 14 amino acids. Germline V gives CDR1 SGHKS, CDR2 YYEKEE (reference sequence). The CDR3 sequence is CASSLVVRGPEAFF. As DNA, the CDR3 is TGTGCCAGCAGCTTGGTTGTCAGGGGCCCTGAAGCTTTCTTT.

This clonotype has at least ten counts. The chain links TRBV20-1 to TRBJ2-5, with a weak D call TRBD2 (6 bases). V lost 7 bases to trimming and J lost 0 bases, with 9 bases between them. The germline V gene encodes CDR1 DFQATT and CDR2 SNEGSKA (reference sequence). The CDR3 consists of 12 residues. CDR3 sequence: CSGRDYQETQYF. The DNA of the CDR3 is TGCAGTGGGAGGGACTACCAAGAGACCCAGTACTTC.

This clonotype was found many times. The genes are TRBV7-9 and TRBJ1-1; no definite D call. The CDR3 has 13 residues. Germline assignment: CDR1 SEHNR and CDR2 FQNEAQ (reference sequence). V dropped 3 bases and J dropped 2 bases, with 7 bases sitting between them. DNA of the CDR3: TGTGCCAGCAGCTTTTCGACAAACACTGAAGCTTTCTTT. Amino acid sequence: CASSFSTNTEAFF. The whole variable domain, remainder taken from reference TRBV7-9 and TRBJ1-1, is DTGVSQNPRHKITKRGQNVTFRCDPISEHNRLYWYRQTLGQGPEFLTYFQNEAQLEKSRLLSDRFSAERPKGSFSTLEIQRTEQGDSAMYLCASSFSTNTEAFFGQGTRLTVV.

This clonotype was counted at least ten times. The rearrangement joins TRBV7-2 to TRBJ2-5; D unclear. The germline V gene has CDR1 SGHTA and CDR2 FQGNSA. The germline V and J ends were trimmed by 8 bases and 7 bases, with 20 bases remaining between them. The CDR3 consists of 14 residues. For the CDR3, the DNA is TGTGCCAGCCTTATCAAAGGGAAGGGCTCGACCCAGTACTTC. Translation gives CASLIKGKGSTQYF.